Described below is a single T cell receptor beta chain sequence and its context. This clone was seen a few times. Its recognized antigen is unknown. No quality values exist for individual bases; no much larger clone is one base distant. V was cut back by 10 bases and J by 0 bases, leaving a gap of 12 bases between them. The CDR3 starts with the cysteine, ends with the phenylalanine, and has 13 residues. This entry keeps only the CDR3 DNA: 39 bases, framed from base 1. CDR1 and CDR2, per the germline V gene, are SNHLY and FYNNEI. The cohort was made up of hundreds of healthy bone marrow donors. All cohort members were sampled while nominally healthy, although unrecorded immune exposures were likely present. The donor was CMV seronegative and was included in the group of under 450 seronegative cohort members. A peripheral blood sample was collected from each donor, and TCR beta sequencing was performed on peripheral blood mononuclear cells. The Qiagen DNeasy Blood Extraction Kit was used to extract genomic DNA from the blood cell samples.

Receptor libraries were prepared by the immunoSEQ multiplex PCR assay. The multiplex PCR relied on a mix of 60 forward primers for TCR Vbeta segments and 13 reverse primers for TCR Jbeta segments. The CDR3 region of rearranged TCR beta genes was amplified from genomic DNA with a multiplex PCR assay. The amplified TCR beta libraries were sequenced on the Illumina HiSeq System as 87-base-pair reads. From the authors' description of their analysis: Across the roughly 700 repertoires, a later analysis counted 75 million to 90 million unique TCR beta chains, around 11 million of which were shared by at least two donors. Raw reads were error-corrected and collapsed into unique sequences by a nearest-neighbor algorithm in which closely related sequences were merged to remove PCR and sequencing errors. To assign V, D and J gene segments, CDR3 sequences were aligned to IMGT reference sequences. Each retained sequence needed at least a six-nucleotide match to both a V gene segment and a J gene segment. A rearrangement was called productive if the CDR3 had no stop codons and remained in frame with V and J, and every other rearrangement was called non-productive. CDR3 was defined according to IMGT convention as the region running from the second conserved V-encoded cysteine to the conserved J-encoded phenylalanine. Sequences without an unambiguous match to a single V gene segment were excluded from the earlier analysis of several hundred of the donors. An earlier analysis of 500 to 600 of the donors classified V segments as functional when productive rearrangements were above 56.7% and as segregating when the standard deviation between donors was above 5%. To diagnose cytomegalovirus status from the catalog of TCR beta chain sequences, a statistical classification framework was built. V and J gene assignment, in a later analysis, came from comparing TCR nucleotide sequences with IMGT/GENE-DB human TR gene sequences. Using the TCRdist pipeline, a later analysis assigned CDR3 sequences along with most-parsimonious VDJ recombination scenarios. A later analysis defined each TCR beta chain by its CDR3 amino acid sequence plus V-gene family, and excluded reads lacking a unique V-gene family. In a later analysis, nearly 600 highly shared, low-generation-probability nucleotide sequences were removed to address suspected cross-contamination and a sequencing artifact. In a later analysis, a clonal expansion index for each public chain was calculated from normalized within-repertoire ranks of inferred template counts. In a later analysis, generation probabilities were computed using a VDJ recombination model fitted to out-of-frame rearrangements, and the results were checked against IGoR. Hypergeometric tests were used in a later analysis to score TCR-TCR, TCR-HLA and TCR-CMV co-occurrence, with a repertoire-size bias correction applied to the TCR pairs. To estimate false discovery rates, a later analysis permuted the HLA or CMV assignments 20 times. In a later analysis, co-occurring TCRs were grouped using DBSCAN, with TCRdist sequence similarity added in when clustering inside HLA-allele-positive subsets. Repertoires with fewer than 30,000 or more than 120,000 public chains, plus five repertoires with anomalous nucleotide sharing, were excluded from co-occurrence clustering. In TCRdb, the immuneACCESS table is reduced to in-frame sequences with V and J assigned. These tables do not hold every clone; where another copy was compared, an unresolved V gene accounts for under half, and the others remain unexplained. V, J and clone size reflect that table, while D and trimming were determined from the DNA. Counted in this sample were some 190,000 clones; roughly 80% of them appeared once. Clones ranked in the top ten supply roughly 1.6% of the sample.

These data are taken from a study of cytomegalovirus exposure and HLA in healthy donors (dated by TCRdb to 2017 to 2019). About the full investigation: An earlier analysis of roughly 500 of the donors reported about 250 Gb of sequence data and some 120 million unique TCR beta sequences from some 180 million T cells. An early release covering approximately 600 HLA-typed donors comprised roughly 300 gigabases of sequencing data and roughly 86 million unique TCR sequences. Of the approximately 400 genotyped donors, approximately 82% fell in the genetic ancestry cluster associated with self-reported Caucasian donors. The aim of the study was to test whether cataloging public T cell receptors could identify signatures of past pathogen exposure. The study profiled the T cell repertoires of 500 to 800 subjects by immunosequencing and related them to cytomegalovirus serostatus. Besides the first cohort of some 670 subjects, a separate validation cohort made up of some 110 different subjects was used. To predict cytomegalovirus infection status, the study brought together high-throughput TCR immunosequencing, statistical association of individual TCRs with disease status, and machine learning. A later analysis re-examined previously published TCR beta repertoires from roughly 720 donors and added high-resolution HLA genotyping to investigate patterns of TCR occurrence. The later analysis used no new phenotypic data to find candidate immune exposures, relying instead on TCR beta sequences and their occurrence across donors. In an earlier analysis of a few hundred of the donors, high-throughput TCR beta sequencing was used to judge whether each TCR beta V gene segment behaved as functional or pseudogenic. Donor age, sex, ethnicity and CMV serostatus were compiled together with the repertoire data. Genome-wide SNP genotypes for about 60% of the 666 donors were used in a later genetic analysis, which treated that subset as a discovery cohort. All discovery cohort repertoires had been generated using a single sequencing platform. HLA typing covered class I and class II loci at four-digit resolution. Typing coverage varied by locus: 629-630 donors for A, B, C, DRB1 and DQB1; approximately 560 for DQA1; about 570 for DPA1; about 450 for DPB1. Roughly 5 DR-DQ haplotypes were handled as single units for association and clustering, since linkage in the cohort was strong. Among about 400 genotyped donors of the cohort, an average of about 240,000 unique TCR beta nucleotide sequences was sequenced per donor, of which 15% to 20% were non-productive. Results the study describes overall, beyond this receptor: The study gave a list of around 170 TCR beta chains associated with cytomegalovirus. Because the 87-base-pair reads could not distinguish some IMGT-functional V segments, including TRBV6-2 and TRBV6-3, those segments were excluded. A cluster of highly shared sequence variants was judged likely to be a technical artifact of the sequencing pipeline. The only immune exposure information available for the cohort was CMV serostatus. When HLA alleles, especially DR and DQ, strongly co-occurred, TCR associations were difficult to assign to individual alleles. Across donors, most TCR sequences were observed very rarely, whereas some public TCRs were present in many individuals. A later genetic analysis reported fewer N-insertions in productive TCRs among donors in an Asian-associated ancestry cluster than the roughly 640-donor mean. In a later analysis, over 15,000 TCR beta sequences were associated with specific HLA alleles at a false discovery rate of 0.05. In a later analysis, several top co-occurrence clusters were reported to appear linked to parvovirus B19, influenza, CMV and Epstein-Barr virus. Correlated functional status among segregating V segments might be attributable to linkage disequilibrium, but an unknown experimental factor could not be ruled out. In a later analysis, the rate of TCR association differed among HLA loci, with DRB1 alleles having the most associated TCRs and HLA-C alleles having the fewest. Most CMV-associated TCR beta chains appeared to be HLA-restricted in a later analysis, and the HLA associations seemed to be driven largely by CMV exposure. Because some donors lacked HLA typing at each locus, the association tests relied only on the typed subset. A later analysis found that HLA-associated TCR beta chains were more clonally expanded and had lower generation probabilities than equally common non-associated chains. An earlier analysis of 587 of the donors showed that most TCR beta V segments appeared in productive rearrangements either about 87% or about 30% of the time, which broadly matched IMGT annotations. A few of the identified cytomegalovirus-associated TCR beta chains were confirmed in vitro to be specific for cytomegalovirus antigens. The earlier analysis of 450 to 700 of the donors excluded over 15 rarely observed V segments, including chromosome 9 orphons, because counts were too low. The presence/absence analyses assumed that sequencing depth was roughly uniform across donors, and that assumption may not be true. In a later genetic analysis, a missense DCLRE1C variant was associated with V-gene and J-gene trimming of TCR beta chains, and the association was replicated in an independent cohort. Only TCR beta chains were sequenced in this cohort, and the absence of alpha or paired-chain data limited detectable features. A further reported finding was that TCR beta sequences accurately predicted the HLA-A and HLA-B alleles for most subjects in the first cohort. Cytomegalovirus status was reported to be diagnosed by the classifier with high specificity and sensitivity in both the original and validation cohorts. The authors suggested that the approach could potentially be extended to other disease states and immunological phenotypes.

The sequence joins TRBV2 to TRBJ1-1; the D gene is possibly TRBD1, with 5 bases matching. This receptor was identified in a woman aged 45-59 years in good health and CMV-seronegative. Sequenced input: PBMCs. For the CDR3, the sequence is CANSKGMNTEAFF. At the DNA level, the sequence is TGTGCCAACTCGAAGGGGATGAACACTGAAGCTTTCTTT.